What follows describes a single T cell receptor (beta chain). These data belong to a study of cytotoxic CD8 clonotypes in ibrutinib-treated CLL. Looking at the study overall: Some 25 partial and 2 complete responses; at median around 71 months, roughly 15 remitted, around 12 progressed.

Germline assignment: CDR1 MDHEN and CDR2 SYDVKM. The V end was cut by 5 bases, the J end by 5 bases, with 18 bases between. The CDR3 loop spans 15 amino acids. Investigators sought sequencing depths of between 1 in 200,000 and 1 in 1 million T cells. The assay was immunoSEQ multiplex PCR, and TCRdb's table has in-frame clones only and misses some. The sample holds about 85,000 clones, around 75% seen once. The genes are TRBV28 and TRBJ2-5; D unresolved. The origin of this receptor is a human donor with chronic lymphocytic leukemia. The sample consisted of PBMCs, taken after 12 months of ibrutinib treatment. The chain's CDR3 is CASSDAPDDTETQYF. The CDR3 bases are TGTGCCAGCAGTGACGCTCCGGACGACACGGAGACCCAGTACTTC. The variable domain in full, with the rest retrieved from reference TRBV28 and TRBJ2-5, is DVKVTQSSRYLVKRTGEKVFLECVQDMDHENMFWYRQDPGLGLRLIYFSYDVKMKEKGDIPEGYSVSREKKERFSLILESASTNQTSMYLCASSDAPDDTETQYFGPGTRLLVL.